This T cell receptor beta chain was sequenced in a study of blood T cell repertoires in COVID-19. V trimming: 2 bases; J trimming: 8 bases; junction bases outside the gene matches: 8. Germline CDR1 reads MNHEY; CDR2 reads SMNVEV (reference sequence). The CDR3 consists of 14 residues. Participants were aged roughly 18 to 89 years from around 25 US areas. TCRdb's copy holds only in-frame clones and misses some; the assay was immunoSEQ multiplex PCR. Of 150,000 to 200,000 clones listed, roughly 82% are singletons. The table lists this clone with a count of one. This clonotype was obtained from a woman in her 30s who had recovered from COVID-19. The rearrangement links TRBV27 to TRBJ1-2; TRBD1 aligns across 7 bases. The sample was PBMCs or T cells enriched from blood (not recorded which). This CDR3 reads CASSLKGTEGGYTF. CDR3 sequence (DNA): TGTGCCAGCAGTTTAAAGGGGACAGAGGGGGGCTACACCTTC.